The rows below give T cell receptor beta chains drawn from one sample of a study of beta chain features in type 1 diabetes. TCRdb's table, derived via immunoSEQ multiplex PCR, lists solely in-frame clones and lacks some. The sample holds roughly 310,000 clones; around 10% are singletons and the top ten take about 0.015%. Sequenced input: naive CD4+ T cells from blood. These receptors were obtained from a woman in her 30s in good health. Each CDR3 is given with its conserved first and last residue.

j_call: TRBJ2-1; v_call: TRBV6-1; cdr3_aa: CASSAQGLAVANEQFF
j_call: TRBJ1-1; v_call: TRBV30; cdr3_aa: CAWRFQGARTEAFF
j_call: TRBJ2-7; v_call: TRBV27; cdr3_aa: CASSLPGLGLYEQYF
j_call: TRBJ1-5; v_call: TRBV30; cdr3_aa: CAWSGTGNQPQHF
j_call: TRBJ2-7; v_call: TRBV28; cdr3_aa: CASVRIWTGGSYEQYF
j_call: TRBJ1-2; v_call: TRBV28; cdr3_aa: CASSLTGGGGYTF
j_call: TRBJ2-4; v_call: TRBV28; cdr3_aa: CASSPFQNIQYF
j_call: TRBJ2-1; v_call: TRBV7-8; cdr3_aa: CASSHGTVAYNEQFF
j_call: TRBJ2-6; v_call: TRBV5-1; cdr3_aa: CASSSDSRGANVLTF
j_call: TRBJ2-7; v_call: TRBV28; cdr3_aa: CASSPGGTYEQYF
j_call: TRBJ2-1; v_call: TRBV18; cdr3_aa: CASSPSTSGGYNEQFF
j_call: TRBJ1-2; v_call: TRBV7-9; cdr3_aa: CASSPSGIYGYTF
j_call: TRBJ2-3; v_call: TRBV27; cdr3_aa: CASSRLVSTDTQYF
j_call: TRBJ1-1; v_call: TRBV14; cdr3_aa: CASSQLRNTEAFF
j_call: TRBJ2-5; v_call: TRBV2; cdr3_aa: CASSAASYQETQYF
j_call: TRBJ2-7; v_call: TRBV6-5; cdr3_aa: CASSRTGGPYEQYF
j_call: TRBJ2-5; v_call: TRBV9; cdr3_aa: CASSVDTGQETQYF
j_call: TRBJ2-1; v_call: TRBV6-6; cdr3_aa: CASSPTSGSRGEQFF
j_call: TRBJ2-3; v_call: TRBV4-2; cdr3_aa: CASSQEPGLQLDTQYF
j_call: TRBJ2-3; v_call: TRBV18; cdr3_aa: CASSPGTGDSDTQYF
j_call: TRBJ2-1; v_call: TRBV30; cdr3_aa: CAWSISSPYNEQFF
j_call: TRBJ1-5; v_call: TRBV28; cdr3_aa: CASTSGVGNQPQHF
j_call: TRBJ1-1; v_call: TRBV5-6; cdr3_aa: CASSLGQMNTEAFF
j_call: TRBJ2-7; v_call: TRBV21-1; cdr3_aa: CASGGSHEQYF